This section outlines one T cell receptor (beta chain) sequence together with its context. This sample is part of a study of blood T cell repertoires in COVID-19. Study-level background: Samples taken during acute and convalescent COVID-19 were collected in the United States, Italy and Spain. The analysed material was cDNA or gDNA that came from T cells, B-cell-depleted T cells, or PBMCs.

In the authors' methods: Scientists estimated how many nucleated cells there were by amplifying reference gene primers. Measured with immunoSEQ multiplex PCR; TCRdb has only the in-frame clones, and not every one. V, J and clone size were drawn from that table, and D and trimming were deduced from the DNA. Counted here are about 190,000 clones, roughly 89% occurring once; the ten biggest clones make up 0.55% to 0.8%. Trimming left V 4 bases short and J 8 bases short, with 9 bases between. The CDR3 extends over 12 amino acids. CDR1 and CDR2 from the germline V gene are SGHDN and FVKESK. The V call is TRBV14, the J call TRBJ2-1; D is ambiguous. This TCR came from a man in his fifties with acute or convalescent COVID-19. Input material: peripheral blood. CDR3 sequence reads: CASSPSADEQFF. In DNA, the CDR3 is TGTGCCAGCAGCCCCTCCGCGGATGAGCAGTTCTTC. Complete variable domain (other parts from reference TRBV14 and TRBJ2-1): EAGVTQFPSHSVIEKGQTVTLRCDPISGHDNLYWYRRVMGKEIKFLLHFVKESKQDESGMPNNRFLAERTGGTYSTLKVQPAELEDSGVYFCASSPSADEQFFGPGTRLTVL.